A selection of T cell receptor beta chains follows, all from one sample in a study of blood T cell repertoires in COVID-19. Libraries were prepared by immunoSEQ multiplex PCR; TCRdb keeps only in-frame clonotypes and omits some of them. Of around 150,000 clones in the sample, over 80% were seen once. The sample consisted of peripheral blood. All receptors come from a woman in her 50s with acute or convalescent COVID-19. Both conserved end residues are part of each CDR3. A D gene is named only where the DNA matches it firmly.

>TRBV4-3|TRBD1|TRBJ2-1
CASSFGQGAENEQFF
TGCGCCAGCAGCTTCGGACAGGGGGCGGAAAATGAGCAGTTCTTC
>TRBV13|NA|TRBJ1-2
CASSLGGGNYGYTF
TGTGCCAGCAGCTTAGGTGGGGGGAACTATGGCTACACCTTC
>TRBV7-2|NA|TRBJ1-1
CASSSGVGTEAFF
TGTGCCAGCAGCTCGGGGGTAGGCACTGAAGCTTTCTTT
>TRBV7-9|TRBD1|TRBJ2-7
CASSSTGGYEQYF
TGTGCCAGCAGTTCTACAGGGGGCTACGAGCAGTACTTC
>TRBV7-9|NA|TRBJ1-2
CASIMWGEGYTF
TGTGCCAGCATCATGTGGGGAGAGGGCTACACCTTC
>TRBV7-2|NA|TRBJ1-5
CASTMGGVGNQPQHF
TGTGCCAGCACCATGGGGGGGGTGGGCAATCAGCCCCAGCATTTT
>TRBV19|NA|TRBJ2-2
CATRAGNTGELFF
TGTGCCACGAGGGCCGGGAACACCGGGGAGCTGTTTTTT
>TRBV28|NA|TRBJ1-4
CASSLGPNPNEKLFF
TGTGCCAGCAGTCTGGGCCCGAATCCAAATGAAAAACTGTTTTTT
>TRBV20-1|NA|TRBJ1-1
CSASVTRGRVGMNTEAFF
TGCAGTGCTAGTGTGACAAGGGGGAGGGTCGGGATGAACACTGAAGCTTTCTTT
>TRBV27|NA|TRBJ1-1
CASSLTTGTEAFF
TGTGCCAGCAGCTTGACGACAGGAACTGAAGCTTTCTTT